This T cell receptor beta chain originates from a study of cytomegalovirus exposure and HLA in healthy donors. Study results and caveats: Reportedly, diagnosis of cytomegalovirus status by the classifier showed high specificity and sensitivity.

CDR3 length: 15 residues. CDR1 is MGHDK, CDR2 SYGVNS, per germline. Trimming took 6 bases from V and 7 from J; bases not matched to a gene: 11. With respect to this clone: Its antigen is unidentified.

In the PCR, 60 Vbeta and 13 Jbeta primers were used. Assay: immunoSEQ multiplex PCR; the TCRdb copy retains only in-frame clones and omits some. The table has about 200,000 clones, roughly 13% seen once; the top ten hold approximately 8.3%. Sequencing was done on a sample of PBMCs. This chain uses TRBV25-1 with TRBJ1-3; TRBD1 matches 8 bases. The sequence was obtained from a man aged 50 to 59 in good health and CMV-seropositive. CDR3 nucleotide sequence: TGTGCCAGCAGCCCTCCGAGACAGGGGTCGAACACCATATATTTT. Translation gives CASSPPRQGSNTIYF.